This T cell receptor beta chain stems from a study of blood T cell repertoires in COVID-19. Looking at the study overall: Material from acute and convalescent COVID-19 was sourced from the United States, Italy and Spain. The analysed material was cDNA or gDNA that came from T cells, B-cell-depleted T cells, or PBMCs.

CDR1 is MNHEY, CDR2 SMNVEV, per germline (reference sequence). V was pared by 5 bases and J by 4 bases, with 7 bases of the junction left unmatched. The CDR3 is 15 amino acids. In the source study's methods: Cell counts per sample came from amplifying reference gene primers. The method was immunoSEQ multiplex PCR; TCRdb's version includes in-frame clones alone and lacks a portion of them. V, J and clone size were drawn from that table, and D and trimming were deduced from the DNA. The sample comprises 150,000 to 200,000 clones, 88% of which are singletons, and approximately 4% rests with the top ten.

The V call is TRBV27, the J call TRBJ2-1; 8 bases align to TRBD1. The receptor was isolated from a human donor in a cohort sampled during active COVID-19. Sequencing input: peripheral blood. The CDR3 sequence: CASSPQGALYNEQFF. Here the CDR3 DNA reads TGTGCCAGCAGTCCGCAGGGGGCCCTGTACAATGAGCAGTTCTTC.